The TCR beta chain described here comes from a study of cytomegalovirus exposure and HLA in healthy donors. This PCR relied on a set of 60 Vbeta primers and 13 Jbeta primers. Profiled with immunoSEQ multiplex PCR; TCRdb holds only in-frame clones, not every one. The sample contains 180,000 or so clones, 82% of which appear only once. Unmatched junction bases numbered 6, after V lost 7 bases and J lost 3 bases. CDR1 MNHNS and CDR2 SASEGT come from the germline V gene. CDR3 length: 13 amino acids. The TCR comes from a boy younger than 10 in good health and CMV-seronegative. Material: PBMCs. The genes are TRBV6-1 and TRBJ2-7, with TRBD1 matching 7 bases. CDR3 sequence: CASINPGGYEQYF. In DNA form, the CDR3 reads TGTGCCAGCATCAACCCAGGGGGCTACGAGCAGTACTTC.